The 15 T cell receptor beta chains presented below share a single source sample, sequenced in a study of post-analysis software for immune sequencing data. The library was made from cDNA and included unique molecular identifiers. MiXCR, run by TCRdb on the PCR reads, gives a single entry per CDR3 protein. The sample records 150,000 to 200,000 distinct CDR3 sequences, roughly 35% being singletons. The input for sequencing was blood, taken after autologous hematopoietic stem cell transplantation. Receptor source: a girl aged 5 to 17 with multiple sclerosis.

There are a few counts of this clonotype. V usage is TRBV7-8 and J usage is TRBJ2-7; 15 nucleotides line up with TRBD2. The last part of the DNA fits TRBJ2-5 better; the J call may be wrong. CDR3 length equals 17 residues. From germline, CDR1 is SGHVS and CDR2 FQNEAQ. DNA for the CDR3: TGTGCCAGCAGCCCTAGGACTAGCGGGAGGGCGGGAGAGACCCAGTACTTC. This gives the protein CASSPRTSGRAGETQYF.

This chain joins TRBV13 and TRBJ1-2; 7 bases map to TRBD1. J gave up 7 bases and V 7 bases, and 15 bases lay outside the gene matches. This CDR3 is built from 15 residues. CDR1 and CDR2 (germline): PRHDT, FYEKMQ (reference sequence). CDR3 coding DNA: TGTGCCAGCAATCGGGACAGTAGGCCGAATTCTGGCTACACCTTC. It encodes CASNRDSRPNSGYTF.

The chain recombines TRBV7-8 with TRBJ2-1; perhaps TRBD1 as D (5 bases). The CDR3 sequence is 15 residues long. Germline V lookup: CDR1 SGHVS, CDR2 FQNEAQ. With 3 bases removed from V and 0 bases from J, the gap between germline ends came to 9 bases. CDR3 in DNA: TGTGCCAGCAGCTTGGGCAGGGACTCCTACAATGAGCAGTTCTTC. Translated, it gives CASSLGRDSYNEQFF.

The chain has TRBV28 and TRBJ2-5; 7 bases line up with TRBD2. The ends lost 6 bases at V and 0 bases at J; junction bases unmatched: 4. CDR1 is MDHEN, CDR2 SYDVKM, per germline. The CDR3 is made up of 14 amino acids. The CDR3 coding sequence is TGTGCCAGCAGCTTGGGGGGGGACCAAGAGACCCAGTACTTC. The encoded protein is CASSLGGDQETQYF.

A few counts support this clonotype. The V gene is TRBV4-2, the J gene TRBJ1-2, with D perhaps matching TRBD1 (5 bases). The CDR3 is 15 amino acids. Germline V gives CDR1 LGHNA, CDR2 YNFKEQ. The ends were cut back, 0 bases at V and 4 bases at J, with 12 bases in the middle. CDR3 amino acids: CASSQEGSGGYGYTF. The CDR3 DNA is TGTGCCAGCAGCCAAGAAGGCTCCGGGGGCTATGGCTACACCTTC.

The chain employs TRBV5-5 and TRBJ2-1; D remains unclear. The CDR3 has 12 amino acids. Trimming took 3 bases from V and 6 from J, leaving 7 bases between them. Germline CDR1 and CDR2: SGHKS and YYEKEE (reference sequence). The CDR3 protein is CASSYHSNEQFF. In DNA, the CDR3 is TGTGCCAGCAGCTACCATTCCAATGAGCAGTTCTTC.

This clonotype was detected only a few times. In nucleotides, the CDR3 is TGTGCCATCGGCCCGGACGGCTACGAGCAGTACTTC. Its translation is CAIGPDGYEQYF. V usage is TRBV10-3 and J usage is TRBJ2-7; D ambiguous. This CDR3 has 12 residues. Germline V gene lookup returns CDR1 ENHRY and CDR2 SYGVKD. The ends were cut back, 8 bases at V and 3 bases at J, with 11 bases in the middle.

This clonotype was seen at least ten times. V and J are TRBV29-1 and TRBJ2-7; TRBD1 aligns across 8 bases. This CDR3 contains 11 residues. CDR1 is SQVTM and CDR2 is ANQGSEA in the germline V gene. J gave up 3 bases and V 7 bases, and 2 bases lay outside the gene matches. The CDR3 bases are TGCAGCGCCGACAGGGGCTACGAGCAGTACTTC. Protein product: CSADRGYEQYF.

As for this clonotype: The junction departs from the called germline gene at one end, perhaps through a read error. The chain combines TRBV4-2 with TRBJ2-1, with a possible D match to TRBD2 (5 bases). Germline V gene data show CDR1 as LGHNA and CDR2 as YNFKEQ. The CDR3 has 17 amino acids. CDR3 loop: CACSHGGPSEWYNEQFF. In DNA, the CDR3 is TGTGCCTGCAGCCATGGAGGCCCGTCCGAGTGGTACAATGAGCAGTTCTTC.

In its sample, this clonotype was seen a few times. The V call is TRBV4-2, the J call TRBJ2-7; no definite D call. This CDR3 spans 13 amino acids. CDR1 LGHNA and CDR2 YNFKEQ come from the germline V gene. Trimming pared 0 bases from V and 6 bases from J, leaving 9 bases between. CDR3 in amino acids: CASSQDWKGEQYF. In nucleotides, the CDR3 is TGTGCCAGCAGCCAAGATTGGAAAGGCGAGCAGTACTTC.

The table lists this clonotype with many counts. The J gene is TRBJ1-2, the V gene TRBV29-1, with D unclear. This CDR3 contains 19 residues. Trimming pared 3 bases from V and 4 bases from J, leaving 30 bases between. Germline V gene data show CDR1 as SQVTM and CDR2 as ANQGSEA. The CDR3 protein is CSVESLREGRTHVPYGYTF. CDR3 bases: TGCAGCGTTGAGTCTTTGAGAGAGGGTAGGACCCACGTCCCCTATGGCTACACCTTC.

The table lists this clonotype with many counts. The chain links TRBV29-1 to TRBJ2-6, with a possible D match to TRBD1 (6 bases). Trimming stripped 1 base from V and 0 bases from J, with 7 bases between. Germline values: CDR1 SQVTM, CDR2 ANQGSEA. This CDR3 has 15 amino acids. CDR3 in DNA: TGCAGCGTTGAAGGGGGGCCCTCTGGGGCCAACGTCCTGACTTTC. Residues: CSVEGGPSGANVLTF.

V gene TRBV7-9 combines with J gene TRBJ2-1; TRBD2 matches 7 bases. V shed 4 bases, J shed 4 bases, and the junction held 1 base outside the gene matches. The germline gives CDR1 SEHNR, CDR2 FQNEAQ (reference sequence). CDR3 length: 13 amino acids. The CDR3 nucleotides are TGTGCCAGCAGCTCGGGACTATACAATGAGCAGTTCTTC. This codes for CASSSGLYNEQFF.

The chain carries TRBV12-3 or TRBV12-4 and TRBJ2-3; no reliable D call. The CDR3 spans 13 residues. V was cut by 10 bases and J by 2 bases, with 13 bases left in between. DNA for the CDR3: TGTGCCATCCTAGTGTACCCCACAGATACGCAGTATTTT. Translation gives CAILVYPTDTQYF.

The rearrangement uses TRBV28 and TRBJ2-4, with a tentative D call TRBD2 (5 bases). The CDR3 length is 13 residues. Germline CDR1 is MDHEN and CDR2 is SYDVKM. V gave up 5 bases and J gave up 0 bases, with 5 bases separating them. The CDR3 reads CASSLAAKNIQYF. CDR3 in DNA: TGTGCCAGCAGTCTAGCAGCCAAAAACATTCAGTACTTC. Full variable domain (missing parts from reference TRBV28 and TRBJ2-4): DVKVTQSSRYLVKRTGEKVFLECVQDMDHENMFWYRQDPGLGLRLIYFSYDVKMKEKGDIPEGYSVSREKKERFSLILESASTNQTSMYLCASSLAAKNIQYFGAGTRLSVL.